These 20 T cell receptor beta chains were sequenced from one sample in a study of cytomegalovirus exposure and HLA in healthy donors. Primers for the PCR totalled 60 Vbeta and 13 Jbeta. Clones were sequenced by immunoSEQ multiplex PCR, and TCRdb holds only the in-frame ones, with some missing. Of 150,000 to 180,000 clones listed, about 70% were seen once; the top ten hold approximately 3%. The sample was PBMCs. These receptors all stem from a man younger than 30 in good health and CMV-seronegative.

The chain links TRBV4-3 to TRBJ2-7, with D possibly TRBD2 on 6 matching bases. The CDR3 sequence is 15 residues long. Germline CDR1 and CDR2: LGHNA and YSLEER. V was pared by 0 bases and J by 3 bases, with 12 bases between. The CDR3 region is CASSQETSSYYEQYF. As DNA, the CDR3 is TGCGCCAGCAGCCAAGAAACTAGCTCCTACTACGAGCAGTACTTC.

This chain uses TRBV2 with TRBJ1-5; D is undetermined. Trimming removed 3 bases from V and 11 bases from J, with 14 bases in between. The length of the CDR3 is 13 residues. Germline V gene sequence: CDR1 SNHLY, CDR2 FYNNEI. CDR3 nucleotide sequence: TGTGCCAGCAGTGAGGTATTAGCTGAGGCCCAGCATTTT. It codes for CASSEVLAEAQHF.

This clone appeared a few times. The J gene is TRBJ1-2, the V gene TRBV7-3, with no clear D. CDR3 size: 23 residues. Trimming took 1 base from V and 0 from J, leaving 33 bases between them. The germline V gene encodes CDR1 SGHTA and CDR2 FQGTGA. CDR3 in amino acids: CASSLIGAGRGSLLVHTNYGYTF. The CDR3 DNA sequence: TGTGCCAGCAGCTTAATTGGTGCGGGTCGAGGCTCCCTCCTGGTTCACACTAACTATGGCTACACCTTC.

The CDR3 bases are TGTGCCAGCAGTGAAAGCGGGCTGGCCTACGAGCAGTACTTC. Protein sequence: CASSESGLAYEQYF. This rearrangement joins TRBV2 to TRBJ2-7; D may be TRBD2 (6 bases). In germline, CDR1 is SNHLY, CDR2 FYNNEI. The CDR3 spans 14 residues. The ends were cut back, 2 bases at V and 2 bases at J, with 10 bases in the middle.

J is TRBJ2-3 and V is TRBV5-1; 16 bases match TRBD2. The germline V gene encodes CDR1 SGHRS and CDR2 YFSETQ. J lost 3 bases, V lost 4 bases, and 2 bases had no gene match. The CDR3 length is 16 residues. DNA for the CDR3: TGCGCCAGCAGCGGGGGACTAGCGGGGGGGACAGATACGCAGTATTTT. It yields the protein CASSGGLAGGTDTQYF.

Here the CDR3 reads CSVGGGVSGNTIYF. CDR3 nucleotides: TGCAGCGTTGGAGGAGGGGTATCGGGAAACACCATATATTTT. This rearrangement joins TRBV29-1 to TRBJ1-3, with D possibly TRBD1 on 5 matching bases. Trimming cost V 4 bases and J 4 bases, with 14 bases left between them. This CDR3 contains 14 residues. Per the germline V gene, CDR1 is SQVTM and CDR2 is ANQGSEA.

The chain employs TRBV6-5 and TRBJ1-2, with D possibly TRBD1 on 6 matching bases. Germline assignment: CDR1 MNHEY and CDR2 SVGAGI. This CDR3 comprises 15 residues. The ends were cut back, 0 bases at V and 8 bases at J, with 16 bases in the middle. CDR3 DNA sequence: TGTGCCAGCAGTTACTCGGCCAGGGCTAGGGGGGGCTACACCTTC. Amino acid sequence: CASSYSARARGGYTF.

Note on this clone: At one end, the junction sequence differs from germline, possibly due to a read error. The gene calls are TRBV18 and TRBJ1-1; the match to TRBD1 covers 10 bases. The CDR3 is 14 amino acids. Germline V CDR1 and CDR2: KGHSH, LQKENI. The CDR3 spells CASSPGQGEGVVVF. The CDR3 DNA follows: TGTGCCAGCTCTCCCGGACAGGGGGAAGGCGTGGTCGTCTTT.

DNA for the CDR3: TGTGCCAGCAGTGAAGCGTCAGAGCGCAGTCGGTCGTACTTC. Protein product: CASSEASERSRSYF. The gene calls are TRBV6-1 and TRBJ2-7; D gene unclear. The V gene lost 0 bases and the J gene lost 12 bases, with 18 bases spanning the gap. The CDR3 length is 14 residues. Germline V gives CDR1 MNHNS, CDR2 SASEGT.

The chain uses TRBV6-5 and TRBJ1-1; D call uncertain. V dropped 6 bases and J dropped 0 bases, with 11 bases sitting between them. The CDR3 is 14 amino acids. Germline V CDR1 and CDR2: MNHEY, SVGAGI. The chain's CDR3 is CASSQVFMNTEAFF. The CDR3 bases are TGTGCCAGCAGCCAGGTCTTCATGAACACTGAAGCTTTCTTT.

The chain links TRBV5-1 to TRBJ1-5; weak D call: TRBD1 (5 bases). The CDR3 extends over 15 amino acids. CDR1 is SGHRS and CDR2 is YFSETQ in the germline V gene. The germline V and J ends were trimmed by 5 bases and 2 bases, with 14 bases remaining between them. This chain's CDR3 is CASSSEGVGNQPQHF. The CDR3 nucleotides read TGCGCCAGCAGTTCCGAAGGGGTCGGCAATCAGCCCCAGCATTTT.

This chain joins TRBV7-9 and TRBJ1-5, with D unclear. V lost 4 bases to trimming and J lost 2 bases, with 15 bases between them. The CDR3 has 16 residues. CDR1 and CDR2 from the germline V gene are SEHNR and FQNEAQ (reference sequence). The CDR3 loop is CASSSPGGSGNQPQHF. The CDR3, as DNA: TGTGCCAGCAGCTCCCCTGGAGGGTCCGGCAATCAGCCCCAGCATTTT.

This sequence joins TRBV5-1 and TRBJ1-1, with D maybe TRBD1 (6 bases). The V gene's germline CDR1 is SGHRS and CDR2 YFSETQ. V was cut by 3 bases and J by 3 bases, with 12 bases left in between. The CDR3 consists of 14 residues. CDR3 amino acids: CASSSVTGHTEAFF. The CDR3 DNA is TGCGCCAGCAGCTCAGTGACAGGACACACTGAAGCTTTCTTT.

The rearrangement links TRBV18 to TRBJ1-2; D call uncertain. There are 14 residues in the CDR3. Germline loops: CDR1 KGHSH, CDR2 LQKENI. Trimming stripped 0 bases from V and 8 bases from J, with 13 bases between. Here the CDR3 DNA reads TGTGCCAGCTCACCACCCCGGGATTTGGACGGCTACACCTTC. It codes for CASSPPRDLDGYTF.

The table lists this clone with a count of one. The rearrangement joins TRBV29-1 to TRBJ1-1; D not resolved. V was shortened by 5 bases and J by 0 bases, with 13 bases between the two germline ends. The CDR3 is 14 amino acids. The germline gives CDR1 SQVTM, CDR2 ANQGSEA. The CDR3 DNA reads as TGCAGCGTTAGAGAAGGAGGCTTGAACACTGAAGCTTTCTTT. It is translated as CSVREGGLNTEAFF.

This chain connects TRBV11-1 to TRBJ2-7; tentatively, D is TRBD2 (6 bases). V lost 0 bases, J lost 7 bases, and 16 bases lay in between. There are 15 residues in the CDR3. Germline loops: CDR1 SGHAT, CDR2 FQDESV (reference sequence). This CDR3 reads CASSLALFWGGEQYF. The CDR3, as DNA: TGTGCCAGCAGCTTAGCGCTCTTCTGGGGAGGAGAGCAGTACTTC.

The rearrangement joins TRBV7-9 to TRBJ2-7; possible D gene TRBD2, 5 bases. V was clipped by 7 bases and J by 1 base, with 14 bases between them. The CDR3 is 14 amino acids. Germline V lookup: CDR1 SEHNR, CDR2 FQNEAQ (reference sequence). CDR3 sequence (DNA): TGTGCCAGCATCGATATCGGGGATTCCTACGAGCAGTACTTC. Translating it yields CASIDIGDSYEQYF.

This clone was counted between two and nine times. For the CDR3, the DNA is TGTGCCAGCAGGTTGACAGGTAGCACAGATACGCAGTATTTT. It is translated as CASRLTGSTDTQYF. The J gene is TRBJ2-3, the V gene TRBV6-1, with a weak D call TRBD1 (6 bases). The CDR3 loop spans 14 amino acids. V lost 6 bases, J lost 0 bases, and 10 bases lay in between. Germline CDR1 MNHNS, CDR2 SASEGT.

This clone showed up just a few times. DNA for the CDR3: TGTGCCAGCGCTAATAACGGGGGGCGCTCCTACAATGAGCAGTTCTTC. It yields the protein CASANNGGRSYNEQFF. The chain joins TRBV5-6 to TRBJ2-1, with TRBD2 as a possible D gene (7 bases). This CDR3 is 16 amino acids long. V was pared by 7 bases and J by 0 bases, with 17 bases between. CDR1 and CDR2 from the germline V gene are SGHDT and YYEEEE.

The CDR3 nucleotides are TGTGCCAGCAGCTTTGGGGGGGACACTGAAGCTTTCTTT. The encoded protein is CASSFGGDTEAFF. The chain couples TRBV7-9 to TRBJ1-1; the D gene is possibly TRBD1 (5 bases). CDR1 and CDR2 (germline): SEHNR, FQNEAQ (reference sequence). Trimming took 3 bases from V and 3 from J, leaving 8 bases between them. The CDR3 spans 13 residues.